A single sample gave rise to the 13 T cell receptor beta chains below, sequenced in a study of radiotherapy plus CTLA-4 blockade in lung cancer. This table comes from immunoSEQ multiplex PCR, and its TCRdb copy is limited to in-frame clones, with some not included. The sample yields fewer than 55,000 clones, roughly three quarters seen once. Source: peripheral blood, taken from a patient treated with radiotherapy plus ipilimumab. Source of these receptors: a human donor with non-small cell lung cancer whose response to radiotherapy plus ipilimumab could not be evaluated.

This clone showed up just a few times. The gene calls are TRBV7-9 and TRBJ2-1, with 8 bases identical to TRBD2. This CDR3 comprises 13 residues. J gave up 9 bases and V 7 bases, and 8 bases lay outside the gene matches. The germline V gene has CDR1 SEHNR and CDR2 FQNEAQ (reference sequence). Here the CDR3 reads CASNPGLGSEQFF. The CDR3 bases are TGTGCCAGCAATCCGGGACTAGGCAGTGAGCAGTTCTTC.

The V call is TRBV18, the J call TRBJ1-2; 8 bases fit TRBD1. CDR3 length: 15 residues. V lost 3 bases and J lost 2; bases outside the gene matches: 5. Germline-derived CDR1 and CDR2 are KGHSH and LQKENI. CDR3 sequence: CASSPDRGWNYGYTF. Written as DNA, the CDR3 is TGTGCCAGCTCACCTGACAGGGGATGGAACTATGGCTACACCTTC.

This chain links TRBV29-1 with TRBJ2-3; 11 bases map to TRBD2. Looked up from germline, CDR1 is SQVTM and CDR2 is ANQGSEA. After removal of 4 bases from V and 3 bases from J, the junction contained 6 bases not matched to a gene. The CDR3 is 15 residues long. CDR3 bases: TGCAGCGTTGCCGGGGCTAGCGGGAGGACAGATACGCAGTATTTT. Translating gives CSVAGASGRTDTQYF.

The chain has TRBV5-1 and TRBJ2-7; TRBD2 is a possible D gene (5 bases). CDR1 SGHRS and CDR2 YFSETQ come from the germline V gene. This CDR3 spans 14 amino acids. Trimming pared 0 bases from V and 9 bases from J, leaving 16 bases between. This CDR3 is CASSLDRASLGQYF. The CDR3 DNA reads TGCGCCAGCAGCTTGGATAGGGCTAGCCTTGGGCAGTACTTC. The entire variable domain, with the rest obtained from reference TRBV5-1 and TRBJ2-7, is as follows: KAGVTQTPRYLIKTRGQQVTLSCSPISGHRSVSWYQQTPGQGLQFLFEYFSETQRNKGNFPGRFSGRQFSNSRSEMNVSTLELGDSALYLCASSLDRASLGQYFGPGTRLTVT.

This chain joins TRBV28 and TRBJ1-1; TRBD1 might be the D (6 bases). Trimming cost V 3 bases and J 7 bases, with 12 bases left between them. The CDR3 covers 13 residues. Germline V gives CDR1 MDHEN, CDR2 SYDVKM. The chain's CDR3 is CASSLGRGNEAFF. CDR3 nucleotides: TGTGCCAGCAGTTTGGGCAGGGGAAATGAAGCTTTCTTT.

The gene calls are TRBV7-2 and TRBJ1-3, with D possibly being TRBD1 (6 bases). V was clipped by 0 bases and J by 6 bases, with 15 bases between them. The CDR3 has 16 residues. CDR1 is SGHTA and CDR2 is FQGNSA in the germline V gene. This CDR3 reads CASSLAQVQGQNTIYF. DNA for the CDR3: TGTGCCAGCAGCTTAGCGCAGGTGCAGGGACAAAACACCATATATTTT.

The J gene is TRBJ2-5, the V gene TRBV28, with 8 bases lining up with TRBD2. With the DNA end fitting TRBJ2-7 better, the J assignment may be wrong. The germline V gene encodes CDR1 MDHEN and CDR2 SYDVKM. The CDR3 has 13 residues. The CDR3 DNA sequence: TGTGCCAGCCGGGAGGGGGTCTCCTACGAGCAGTACTTC. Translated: CASREGVSYEQYF.

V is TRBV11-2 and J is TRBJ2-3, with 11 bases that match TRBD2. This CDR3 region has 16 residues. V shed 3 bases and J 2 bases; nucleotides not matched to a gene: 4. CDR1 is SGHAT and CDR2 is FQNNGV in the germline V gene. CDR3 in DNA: TGTGCCAGCAGCTTTCGACTAGCGGGGCACACAGATACGCAGTATTTT. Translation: CASSFRLAGHTDTQYF.

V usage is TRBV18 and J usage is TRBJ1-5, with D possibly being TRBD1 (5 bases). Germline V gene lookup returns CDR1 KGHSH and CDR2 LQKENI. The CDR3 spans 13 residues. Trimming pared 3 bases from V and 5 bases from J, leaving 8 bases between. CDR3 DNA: TGTGCCAGCTCACCTCAGGGTGATCAGCCCCAGCATTTT. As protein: CASSPQGDQPQHF.

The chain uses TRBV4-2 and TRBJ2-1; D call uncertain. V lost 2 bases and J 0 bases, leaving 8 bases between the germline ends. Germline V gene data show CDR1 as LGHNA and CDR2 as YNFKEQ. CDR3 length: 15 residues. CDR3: CASSQRGSSYNEQFF. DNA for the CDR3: TGTGCCAGCAGCCAAAGAGGAAGCTCCTACAATGAGCAGTTCTTC.

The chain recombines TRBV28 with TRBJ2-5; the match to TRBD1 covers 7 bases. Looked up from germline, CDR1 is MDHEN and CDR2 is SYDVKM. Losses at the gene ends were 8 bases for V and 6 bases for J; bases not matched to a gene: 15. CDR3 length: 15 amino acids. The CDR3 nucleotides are TGTGCCAGCCTCGCAAAGGGGGCCGGATGGAAGACCCAGTACTTC. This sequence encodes CASLAKGAGWKTQYF.

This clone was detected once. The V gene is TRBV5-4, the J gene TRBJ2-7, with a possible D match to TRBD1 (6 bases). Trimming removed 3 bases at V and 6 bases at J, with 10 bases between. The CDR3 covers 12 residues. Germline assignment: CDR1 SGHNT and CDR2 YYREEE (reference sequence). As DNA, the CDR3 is TGTGCCAGCAGCTCCCAGGGGTTCGAGCAGTACTTC. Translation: CASSSQGFEQYF.

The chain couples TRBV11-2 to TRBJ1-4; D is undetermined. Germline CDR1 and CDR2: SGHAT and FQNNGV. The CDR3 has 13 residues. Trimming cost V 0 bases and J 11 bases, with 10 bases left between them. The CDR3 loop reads CASSLDLPRKLFF. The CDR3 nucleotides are TGTGCCAGCAGCTTAGATCTCCCCAGGAAACTGTTTTTT. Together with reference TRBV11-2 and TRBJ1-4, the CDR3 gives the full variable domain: EAGVAQSPRYKIIEKRQSVAFWCNPISGHATLYWYQQILGQGPKLLIQFQNNGVVDDSQLPKDRFSAERLKGVDSTLKIQPAKLEDSAVYLCASSLDLPRKLFFGSGTQLSVL.